What follows are 25 T cell receptor beta chains derived from one specimen sequenced in a study of shared clonotypes between healthy human individuals. Data came from immunoSEQ multiplex PCR; TCRdb stores just in-frame clones and leaves some out. The sample yields 2.3 million or so clones, more than 80% seen once. Material for sequencing was naive CD4+ T cells from PBMCs. Subset reported: CD45RA+ positively selected. Every receptor here comes from a man aged 18 to 30 in good health. Some clones in this sample may be carry-over from other donors' samples.

The rearrangement joins TRBV5-6 to TRBJ2-2; D may match TRBD1 or TRBD2 (5 bases each). Trimming cost V 4 bases and J 6 bases, with 19 bases left between them. CDR3 length: 16 residues. Per the germline V gene, CDR1 is SGHDT and CDR2 is YYEEEE. In nucleotides, the CDR3 is TGTGCCAGCAGCCTCAGTGGGGGAGCGGTCGCCGGGGAGCTGTTTTTT. It codes for CASSLSGGAVAGELFF.

The chain carries TRBV28 and TRBJ2-7, with D unclear. The CDR3 length is 12 residues. The germline CDR1 and CDR2 sequences are MDHEN and SYDVKM. The V and J ends lost 3 bases and 4 bases respectively, with 7 bases between them. CDR3 amino acids: CASSFRRYEQYF. The CDR3 DNA reads TGTGCCAGCAGTTTTAGACGGTACGAGCAGTACTTC.

The V gene is TRBV5-4, the J gene TRBJ2-1; 10 bases map to TRBD2. CDR3 length: 16 amino acids. Losses at the gene ends were 4 bases for V and 2 bases for J; bases not matched to a gene: 6. The germline gives CDR1 SGHNT, CDR2 YYREEE (reference sequence). Here the CDR3 reads CASSQHTSGAYNEQFF. The CDR3 nucleotides are TGTGCCAGCAGCCAACATACTAGCGGGGCCTACAATGAGCAGTTCTTC.

The gene calls are TRBV28 and TRBJ2-7; 11 nucleotides match TRBD2. The CDR3 runs 13 residues. Germline loops: CDR1 MDHEN, CDR2 SYDVKM. The CDR3 DNA sequence: TGTGTCACCCTGACTAGCGGGGTCTACGAGCAGTACTTC. This encodes CVTLTSGVYEQYF. Full variable domain (rest looked up from reference TRBV28 and TRBJ2-7): DVKVTQSSRYLVKRTGEKVFLECVQDMDHENMFWYRQDPGLGLRLIYFSYDVKMKEKGDIPEGYSVSREKKERFSLILESASTNQTSMYLCVTLTSGVYEQYFGPGTRLTVT.

The chain has TRBV5-8 and TRBJ1-1; 7 bases align to TRBD1. Germline V gene lookup returns CDR1 SGHTS and CDR2 YDEGEE. V shed 0 bases, J shed 1 base, and the junction held 9 bases outside the gene matches. There are 17 residues in the CDR3. This chain's CDR3 is CASSLEGGGLQNTEAFF. Here the CDR3 DNA reads TGTGCCAGCAGCTTGGAGGGAGGGGGCCTTCAGAACACTGAAGCTTTCTTT.

The V and J genes are TRBV5-1 and TRBJ2-1; TRBD2 matches at 8 bases. The CDR3 loop spans 16 amino acids. From germline, CDR1 is SGHRS and CDR2 YFSETQ. Unmatched junction bases numbered 8, after V lost 5 bases and J lost 1 base. The CDR3 here is CASSQVAGTSYNEQFF. The CDR3 DNA follows: TGCGCCAGCAGTCAAGTAGCGGGAACATCCTACAATGAGCAGTTCTTC. The full variable domain, in which reference TRBV5-1 and TRBJ2-1 provide the parts outside the CDR3, is KAGVTQTPRYLIKTRGQQVTLSCSPISGHRSVSWYQQTPGQGLQFLFEYFSETQRNKGNFPGRFSGRQFSNSRSEMNVSTLELGDSALYLCASSQVAGTSYNEQFFGPGTRLTVL.

CDR3 amino acids: CASSVYTGGAFF. DNA of the CDR3: TGTGCCAGCAGTGTCTATACAGGGGGGGCTTTCTTT. V usage is TRBV28 and J usage is TRBJ1-1; 8 bases map to TRBD1. Germline V gene data show CDR1 as MDHEN and CDR2 as SYDVKM. The V gene end was trimmed by 5 bases and the J gene end by 11 bases; junction bases not matched to a gene: 7. The CDR3 runs 12 residues.

The chain has TRBV5-4 and TRBJ2-1; D gene unclear. The V and J ends lost 4 bases and 5 bases respectively, with 10 bases between them. This CDR3 has 13 amino acids. The germline V gene has CDR1 SGHNT and CDR2 YYREEE (reference sequence). CDR3 residues: CASSPEVDNEQFF. The CDR3 DNA follows: TGTGCCAGCAGCCCCGAAGTAGACAATGAGCAGTTCTTC. Full variable domain (remainder filled in from reference TRBV5-4 and TRBJ2-1): ETGVTQSPTHLIKTRGQQVTLRCSSQSGHNTVSWYQQALGQGPQFIFQYYREEENGRGNFPPRFSGLQFPNYSSELNVNALELDDSALYLCASSPEVDNEQFFGPGTRLTVL.

This clone was seen once. The genes are TRBV11-1 and TRBJ2-1; D remains ambiguous. Germline V gives CDR1 SGHAT, CDR2 FQDESV (reference sequence). This CDR3 region has 11 residues. V was shortened by 0 bases and J by 12 bases, with 6 bases between the two germline ends. The CDR3 spells CASSLAVGQFF. The DNA of the CDR3 is TGTGCCAGCAGCTTAGCGGTCGGGCAGTTCTTC.

Remarks on this clone: Other DNA sequences of this sample code for an identical CDR3. The CDR3 sequence is CASSEAGGTDTQYF. The CDR3 bases are TGCGCCAGCAGTGAAGCGGGAGGGACAGATACGCAGTATTTT. The chain uses TRBV10-2 and TRBJ2-3, with 10 bases identical to TRBD2. The V and J ends lost 3 bases and 3 bases, in that order; junction bases with no gene match: 0. Germline V CDR1 and CDR2: WSHSY, SAAADI. This CDR3 comprises 14 residues.

The rearrangement joins TRBV11-1 to TRBJ1-5; TRBD1 matches 9 bases. V shed 2 bases, J shed 0 bases, and the junction held 5 bases outside the gene matches. The germline CDR1 and CDR2 sequences are SGHAT and FQDESV (reference sequence). The CDR3 loop spans 17 amino acids. This chain's CDR3 is CASSLISTGGSNQPQHF. The CDR3 DNA reads as TGTGCCAGCAGCTTAATATCGACAGGGGGTAGCAATCAGCCCCAGCATTTT.

This chain joins TRBV18 and TRBJ2-7; D may be TRBD2 (6 bases). The germline V gene has CDR1 KGHSH and CDR2 LQKENI. The CDR3 consists of 14 residues. V lost 3 bases, J lost 0 bases, and 9 bases lay in between. In DNA, the CDR3 is TGTGCCAGCTCACCTGCGGGGTACTCCTACGAGCAGTACTTC. Translated: CASSPAGYSYEQYF.

The CDR3 sequence is CASSYRGGTTEAFF. DNA of the CDR3: TGTGCCAGCTCATATCGGGGAGGGACCACTGAAGCTTTCTTT. V is TRBV18 and J is TRBJ1-1; D is possibly TRBD1 (5 bases). V shed 5 bases and J shed 4 bases, with 14 bases lying between them. The germline gives CDR1 KGHSH, CDR2 LQKENI. This CDR3 has 14 residues. The full variable domain, rest sourced from reference TRBV18 and TRBJ1-1, is NAGVMQNPRHLVRRRGQEARLRCSPMKGHSHVYWYRQLPEEGLKFMVYLQKENIIDESGMPKERFSAEFPKEGPSILRIQQVVRGDSAAYFCASSYRGGTTEAFFGQGTRLTVV.

The chain recombines TRBV13 with TRBJ2-7; the match to TRBD2 covers 7 bases. The CDR3 is made up of 14 amino acids. Per the germline V gene, CDR1 is PRHDT and CDR2 is FYEKMQ (reference sequence). J gave up 4 bases and V 0 bases, and 3 bases lay outside the gene matches. Here the CDR3 DNA reads TGTGCCAGCAGCTTAGGACTAGCGCGATACGAGCAGTACTTC. This gives the protein CASSLGLARYEQYF.

This sequence joins TRBV5-8 and TRBJ2-7; 10 nucleotides line up with TRBD2. The CDR3 has 16 amino acids. The ends lost 3 bases at V and 5 bases at J; junction bases unmatched: 11. The V gene's germline CDR1 is SGHTS and CDR2 YDEGEE. As DNA, the CDR3 is TGTGCCAGCAGCTCATCGTGGCTAGCGGGAGCCCACGAGCAGTACTTC. Amino acids: CASSSSWLAGAHEQYF.

In its sample, this clone was seen once. The V call is TRBV6-6, the J call TRBJ2-7; D is unresolved. This CDR3 region has 13 residues. Trimming cost V 8 bases and J 4 bases, with 15 bases left between them. CDR1 is MNHNY and CDR2 is SVGAGI in the germline V gene (reference sequence). The DNA for the CDR3 is TGTGCCAGCCTCAACAGCGTCGGGTACGAGCAGTACTTC. It is translated as CASLNSVGYEQYF.

V usage is TRBV5-6 and J usage is TRBJ2-1, with D possibly matching TRBD2 (6 bases). The ends were cut back, 3 bases at V and 8 bases at J, with 6 bases in the middle. This CDR3 is built from 11 residues. Germline lookup yields CDR1 SGHDT and CDR2 YYEEEE. CDR3: CASSWGDEQFF. CDR3 sequence (DNA): TGTGCCAGCAGCTGGGGGGATGAGCAGTTCTTC.

The chain carries TRBV5-1 and TRBJ1-1; unclear D gene. Germline CDR1 SGHRS, CDR2 YFSETQ. The V and J ends lost 4 bases and 4 bases respectively, with 11 bases between them. The CDR3 sequence is 13 residues long. The CDR3 bases are TGCGCCAGCAGCCCAACACCAACCACTGAAGCTTTCTTT. Encoded protein: CASSPTPTTEAFF.

The rearrangement uses TRBV6-5 and TRBJ2-5; D is perhaps TRBD2 (5 bases). CDR1 is MNHEY and CDR2 is SVGAGI in the germline V gene. CDR3 length: 14 amino acids. Trimming removed 0 bases from V and 5 bases from J, with 10 bases in between. The CDR3 bases are TGTGCCAGCAGTTACTCGGGCGGGTGGGAGACCCAGTACTTC. Protein sequence: CASSYSGGWETQYF.

The chain couples TRBV9 to TRBJ2-1; D is unclear. The CDR3 sequence is 13 residues long. The ends were cut back, 2 bases at V and 6 bases at J, with 9 bases in the middle. CDR1 and CDR2 (germline): SGDLS, YYNGEE. The CDR3 reads CASSVGFINEQFF. The CDR3, as DNA: TGTGCCAGCAGCGTGGGGTTTATCAATGAGCAGTTCTTC. Full variable domain (rest looked up from reference TRBV9 and TRBJ2-1): DSGVTQTPKHLITATGQRVTLRCSPRSGDLSVYWYQQSLDQGLQFLIQYYNGEERAKGNILERFSAQQFPDLHSELNLSSLELGDSALYFCASSVGFINEQFFGPGTRLTVL.

The chain joins TRBV30 to TRBJ2-5, with 10 nucleotides matching TRBD1. The CDR3 totals 17 residues. V shed 0 bases and J 1 base; nucleotides not matched to a gene: 8. Germline V lookup: CDR1 GTSNPN, CDR2 SVGIG (reference sequence). As DNA, the CDR3 is TGTGCCTGGAGTGTACTGTGGGACAGGGGTTTCCAAGAGACCCAGTACTTC. This codes for CAWSVLWDRGFQETQYF.

The rearrangement links TRBV28 to TRBJ1-2; 7 nucleotides line up with TRBD1. V was clipped by 7 bases and J by 4 bases; unmatched bases: 9. The CDR3 loop spans 14 amino acids. CDR1 MDHEN and CDR2 SYDVKM come from the germline V gene. CDR3 sequence reads: CASTQPGTVYGYTF. The CDR3 nucleotides read TGTGCCAGCACCCAGCCCGGGACAGTCTATGGCTACACCTTC.

The genes are TRBV29-1 and TRBJ2-2; a possible D gene is TRBD2 (5 bases). The germline V gene encodes CDR1 SQVTM and CDR2 ANQGSEA. CDR3 length: 12 amino acids. Trimming shortened V by 6 bases and J by 6 bases, and 11 bases separated the two germline ends. The CDR3 sequence is CSVRGRPGELFF. DNA for the CDR3: TGCAGCGTGCGTGGGAGACCCGGGGAGCTGTTTTTT.

V gene TRBV5-4 combines with J gene TRBJ1-1, with D possibly being TRBD1 (5 bases). V was shortened by 3 bases and J by 4 bases, with 25 bases between the two germline ends. This CDR3 has 18 residues. Germline CDR1 is SGHNT and CDR2 is YYREEE (reference sequence). The CDR3 sequence is CASSSGVGGDSDGTEAFF. The CDR3 nucleotides are TGTGCCAGCAGCTCGGGGGTGGGCGGGGATTCGGACGGCACTGAAGCTTTCTTT.

This chain connects TRBV6-1 to TRBJ2-7, with 10 bases identical to TRBD2. CDR1 MNHNS and CDR2 SASEGT come from the germline V gene. CDR3 size: 15 residues. With V trimmed by 4 bases and J by 0 bases, 3 bases remained unmatched. CDR3 loop: CASSAVAGGSYEQYF. The CDR3, as DNA: TGTGCCAGCAGTGCAGTAGCGGGGGGCTCCTACGAGCAGTACTTC.